A single sample is the source of the 7 T cell receptor beta chains below, sequenced in a study of blood T cell repertoires in COVID-19. Repertoires were generated with immunoSEQ multiplex PCR, while TCRdb's copy carries only in-frame clones and drops some. The sample lists roughly 250,000 clones; 91% were seen once. The material sequenced was PBMCs or T cells enriched from blood (not recorded which). These receptors were collected from a human donor in a cohort exposed to, infected with or recovered from COVID-19 (not recorded which). The donor label of this sample is uncertain.

This CDR3 reads CASSLSTGFSSGANVLTF. The CDR3 DNA is TGTGCCAGCAGCTTATCGACAGGTTTCTCCTCTGGGGCCAACGTCCTGACTTTC. The chain uses TRBV5-4 and TRBJ2-6, with a possible D match to TRBD1 (6 bases). The CDR3 has 18 residues. The V end was cut by 2 bases, the J end by 0 bases, with 15 bases between. Germline CDR1 is SGHNT and CDR2 is YYREEE (reference sequence). Combining the CDR3 with reference TRBV5-4 and TRBJ2-6 gives the whole variable domain ETGVTQSPTHLIKTRGQQVTLRCSSQSGHNTVSWYQQALGQGPQFIFQYYREEENGRGNFPPRFSGLQFPNYSSELNVNALELDDSALYLCASSLSTGFSSGANVLTFGAGSRLTVL.

The genes are TRBV11-2 and TRBJ2-5; 11 bases are shared with TRBD2. The CDR3 consists of 15 residues. Losses at the gene ends were 0 bases for V and 5 bases for J; bases not matched to a gene: 2. Germline V CDR1 and CDR2: SGHAT, FQNNGV. CDR3 amino acids: CASSLDRTSGETQYF. CDR3 nucleotides: TGTGCCAGCAGCTTAGATCGGACTAGCGGGGAGACCCAGTACTTC.

This CDR3 is CASSYDSSGNTIYF. The CDR3 DNA is TGTGCCAGCAGTTATGACAGCTCTGGAAACACCATATATTTT. The V call is TRBV6-5, the J call TRBJ1-3; possible D gene TRBD1, 5 bases. The CDR3 runs 14 residues. V lost 3 bases and J 0 bases, leaving 6 bases between the germline ends. Germline assignment: CDR1 MNHEY and CDR2 SVGAGI.

In its sample, this clone was seen once. The chain links TRBV19 to TRBJ2-1; TRBD1 matches at 7 bases. This CDR3 contains 14 residues. Trimming took 5 bases from V and 6 from J; bases not matched to a gene: 7. Per germline, CDR1 LNHDA and CDR2 SQIVND (reference sequence). The CDR3 loop is CASSADRVVNEQFF. Written as DNA, the CDR3 is TGTGCCAGTAGTGCCGACAGGGTCGTCAATGAGCAGTTCTTC. Looking up the rest from reference TRBV19 and TRBJ2-1 gives the full variable domain: DGGITQSPKYLFRKEGQNVTLSCEQNLNHDAMYWYRQDPGQGLRLIYYSQIVNDFQKGDIAEGYSVSREKKESFPLTVTSAQKNPTAFYLCASSADRVVNEQFFGPGTRLTVL.

In this sample, this clone turned up a few times. The chain uses TRBV2 and TRBJ2-2; D might be TRBD1 (5 bases). V dropped 3 bases and J dropped 5 bases, with 10 bases sitting between them. The CDR3 covers 14 residues. Germline assignment: CDR1 SNHLY and CDR2 FYNNEI. The DNA for the CDR3 is TGTGCCAGCAGTGAGTACAGGTTAACCGGGGAGCTGTTTTTT. It translates to CASSEYRLTGELFF.

This rearrangement joins TRBV25-1 to TRBJ2-3, with TRBD2 identical over 10 bases. This CDR3 has 15 residues. Germline CDR1 is MGHDK and CDR2 is SYGVNS. Trimming removed 4 bases from V and 1 base from J; junction bases left unmatched: 2. The CDR3 is CASSASGGGTDTQYF. As DNA, the CDR3 is TGTGCCAGCAGTGCTAGCGGGGGAGGCACAGATACGCAGTATTTT.

The chain joins TRBV5-6 to TRBJ1-1; maybe TRBD1 (5 bases). The V and J ends lost 4 bases and 0 bases respectively, with 7 bases between them. CDR1 SGHDT and CDR2 YYEEEE come from the germline V gene. The CDR3 spans 13 residues. The CDR3 is CASSPGVNTEAFF. The CDR3 region has the DNA TGTGCCAGCAGCCCGGGGGTGAACACTGAAGCTTTCTTT.